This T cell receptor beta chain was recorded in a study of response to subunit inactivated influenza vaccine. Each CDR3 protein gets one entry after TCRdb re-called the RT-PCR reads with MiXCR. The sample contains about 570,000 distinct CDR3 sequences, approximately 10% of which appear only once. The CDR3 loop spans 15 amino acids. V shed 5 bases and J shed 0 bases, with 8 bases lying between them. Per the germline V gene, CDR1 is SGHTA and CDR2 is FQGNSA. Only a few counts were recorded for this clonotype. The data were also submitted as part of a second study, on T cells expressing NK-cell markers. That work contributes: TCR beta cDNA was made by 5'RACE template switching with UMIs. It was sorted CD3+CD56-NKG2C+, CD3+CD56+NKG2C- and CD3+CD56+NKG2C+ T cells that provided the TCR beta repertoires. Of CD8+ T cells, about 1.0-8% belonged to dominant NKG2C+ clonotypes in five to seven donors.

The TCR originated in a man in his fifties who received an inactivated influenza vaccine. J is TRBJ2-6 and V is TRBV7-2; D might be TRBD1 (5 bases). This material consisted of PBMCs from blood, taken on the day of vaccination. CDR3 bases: TGTGCCAGCAGCCAGGGTAACTCTGGGGCCAACGTCCTGACTTTC. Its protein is CASSQGNSGANVLTF.